This entry lists 20 T cell receptor beta chains sequenced from one sample in a study of T-cell reconstitution after alpha-beta-depleted transplantation in children. TCRbeta library construction was performed incorporating unique molecular identifiers. From the PCR reads, TCRdb called clonotypes with MiXCR, one entry per CDR3 protein. The table has 500,000 to 650,000 distinct CDR3 sequences, approximately 12% seen once. The starting material was PBMCs, mostly from graft donor cells, obtained 360 days after TCRalphabeta/CD19-depleted stem cell transplant. These receptors were collected from a male patient younger than 18 who had a stem cell transplant for acute myeloid leukemia, so the T cells may come from the graft donor.

The V gene is TRBV12-3 or TRBV12-4, the J gene TRBJ2-4, with D tentatively TRBD1 (5 bases). The CDR3 runs 18 residues. Trimming stripped 3 bases from V and 0 bases from J, with 18 bases between. This CDR3 reads CASSFLGGRASAKNIQYF. The DNA of the CDR3 is TGTGCCAGCAGTTTTCTAGGCGGCAGGGCATCAGCCAAAAACATTCAGTACTTC.

This clonotype was seen repeatedly, ten times or more. V is TRBV28 and J is TRBJ2-2, with D tentatively TRBD2 (6 bases). CDR1 and CDR2 (germline): MDHEN, SYDVKM. Trimming cost V 7 bases and J 0 bases, with 9 bases left between them. This CDR3 is 14 amino acids long. This CDR3 reads CASIGGTNTGELFF. CDR3 nucleotide sequence: TGTGCCAGCATTGGCGGGACGAACACCGGGGAGCTGTTTTTT.

The chain couples TRBV6-6 to TRBJ1-1; unclear D gene. The V and J ends lost 7 bases and 6 bases respectively, with 15 bases between them. The CDR3 sequence is 13 residues long. Germline assignment: CDR1 MNHNY and CDR2 SVGAGI (reference sequence). The DNA of the CDR3 is TGTGCCAGCAAAGTGGTCTATAACGCTGAAGCTTTCTTT. It yields the protein CASKVVYNAEAFF.

Concerning this clonotype: A much larger clone is a single base away; this may be a read error. The chain has TRBV28 and TRBJ2-3; possible D gene TRBD1, 6 bases. V was shortened by 3 bases and J by 14 bases, with 18 bases between the two germline ends. The CDR3 consists of 13 residues. Germline V lookup: CDR1 MDHEN, CDR2 SYDVKM. CDR3 in amino acids: CASSFRLGIQGYF. For the CDR3, the DNA is TGTGCCAGCAGTTTTCGACTGGGTATACAGGGGTATTTT.

This clonotype has just a few counts. The rearrangement uses TRBV10-3 and TRBJ2-7; the match to TRBD2 covers 8 bases. The J segment lost 3 bases and the V segment lost 8 bases, leaving 12 bases of the junction unmatched. Germline V gene lookup returns CDR1 ENHRY and CDR2 SYGVKD. This CDR3 comprises 15 residues. The CDR3 reads CAILILAAESYEQYF. CDR3 nucleotides: TGTGCCATCCTAATACTAGCGGCAGAAAGCTACGAGCAGTACTTC.

The chain joins TRBV7-3 to TRBJ2-6; D remains ambiguous. Deletions cut 5 bases from V and 0 bases from J, with 5 bases between. This CDR3 region has 14 residues. Germline lookup yields CDR1 SGHTA and CDR2 FQGTGA. The DNA for the CDR3 is TGTGCCAGCAGCGGAAGCTCTGGGGCCAACGTCCTGACTTTC. Amino acid sequence: CASSGSSGANVLTF.

The sample holds a few counts of this clonotype. The gene calls are TRBV12-3 or TRBV12-4 and TRBJ2-5; 10 nucleotides agree with TRBD1. This CDR3 comprises 13 residues. V was clipped by 5 bases and J by 5 bases; unmatched bases: 2. The CDR3 region is CASSDRGRETQYF. CDR3 in DNA: TGTGCCAGCAGTGACAGGGGGCGGGAGACCCAGTACTTC.

This clonotype was observed a few times. The CDR3 bases are TGCGCCAGCAGCCGGACAGGTCCCGGCACAGATACGCAGTATTTT. Protein sequence: CASSRTGPGTDTQYF. The V and J genes are TRBV4-3 and TRBJ2-3, with 7 bases identical to TRBD1. V lost 4 bases to trimming and J lost 1 base; unmatched junction nucleotides: 5. The CDR3 totals 15 residues. Germline values: CDR1 LGHNA, CDR2 YSLEER.

This clonotype was seen a handful of times. The chain couples TRBV4-1 to TRBJ2-5; the match to TRBD1 covers 8 bases. Germline assignment: CDR1 MGHRA and CDR2 YSYEKL. The CDR3 loop spans 17 amino acids. The V gene end was trimmed by 3 bases and the J gene end by 2 bases; junction bases not matched to a gene: 11. CDR3 DNA sequence: TGCGCCAGCAGCCAGGGACAGGTCACCTTACCTCAAGAGACCCAGTACTTC. Its translation is CASSQGQVTLPQETQYF.

This rearrangement joins TRBV20-1 to TRBJ2-7; TRBD1 might be the D (5 bases). V was pared by 5 bases and J by 5 bases, with 19 bases between. From germline, CDR1 is DFQATT and CDR2 SNEGSKA (reference sequence). The CDR3 totals 14 residues. CDR3 sequence reads: CSACEWQGTDEQYF. CDR3 nucleotide sequence: TGCAGTGCTTGTGAATGGCAGGGTACCGACGAGCAGTACTTC.

This clonotype was counted only a few times. This chain joins TRBV12-3 or TRBV12-4 and TRBJ1-1, with a weak D call TRBD1 (6 bases). The CDR3 has 15 residues. V was trimmed by 5 bases and J by 1 base, leaving 14 bases between them. As DNA, the CDR3 is TGTGCCAGCAGTCCGTCCCGGGACAAGAACACTGAAGCTTTCTTT. Protein product: CASSPSRDKNTEAFF.

Only a few counts were recorded for this clonotype. The chain has TRBV20-1 and TRBJ2-7; TRBD2 matches at 10 bases. There are 16 residues in the CDR3. The germline CDR1 and CDR2 sequences are DFQATT and SNEGSKA (reference sequence). With 1 base clipped from V and 1 base from J, the junction kept 7 bases outside the gene matches. The CDR3 protein is CSARGSLAGISYEQYF. The DNA for the CDR3 is TGCAGTGCTAGAGGCTCACTAGCGGGGATATCCTACGAGCAGTACTTC.

This rearrangement joins TRBV6-5 to TRBJ2-1, with 12 bases lining up with TRBD2. Germline V lookup: CDR1 MNHEY, CDR2 SVGAGI. Trimming cost V 2 bases and J 6 bases; bases outside gene matches: 2. CDR3 size: 15 residues. DNA for the CDR3: TGTGCCAGCAGTTACGGACTAGCGGGACCCAATGAGCAGTTCTTC. Protein: CASSYGLAGPNEQFF.

In the case of this clonotype: This may be a read error: a much more frequent sequence differs by one nucleotide. This rearrangement joins TRBV12-3 or TRBV12-4 to TRBJ2-1, with 7 bases matching TRBD2. The CDR3 has 15 amino acids. V gave up 7 bases and J gave up 6 bases; unmatched junction bases: 12. The CDR3 region has the DNA TGTGCCAGCACTTCTACCGGGACTACGCGCAATGAGCAGTTCTTC. It codes for CASTSTGTTRNEQFF.

This clonotype has at least ten counts. The chain is built from TRBV7-9 and TRBJ2-4, with a possible D match to TRBD1 (6 bases). In germline, CDR1 is SEHNR, CDR2 FQNEAQ (reference sequence). V dropped 5 bases and J dropped 0 bases, with 14 bases sitting between them. The CDR3 sequence is 16 residues long. In DNA, the CDR3 is TGTGCCAGCAGCCAAACGACAGGTCTAGCCAAAAACATTCAGTACTTC. Its translation: CASSQTTGLAKNIQYF. Based on the CDR3 plus reference TRBV7-9 and TRBJ2-4, the full variable domain is DTGVSQNPRHKITKRGQNVTFRCDPISEHNRLYWYRQTLGQGPEFLTYFQNEAQLEKSRLLSDRFSAERPKGSFSTLEIQRTEQGDSAMYLCASSQTTGLAKNIQYFGAGTRLSVL.

The gene calls are TRBV4-3 and TRBJ2-3; 7 nucleotides match TRBD1. V was pared by 0 bases and J by 6 bases, with 9 bases of the junction left unmatched. CDR3 length equals 16 residues. Germline values: CDR1 LGHNA, CDR2 YSLEER. The CDR3 loop is CASSQDRAGGYDTQYF. The CDR3 DNA sequence: TGCGCCAGCAGCCAAGATAGGGCAGGGGGATATGATACGCAGTATTTT.

This clonotype has just a few counts. The chain employs TRBV12-5 and TRBJ2-7; D gene unclear. The germline V gene encodes CDR1 LGHNT and CDR2 FRNRAP. The CDR3 runs to 13 residues. Trimming removed 1 base from V and 5 bases from J, with 9 bases in between. CDR3 nucleotide sequence: TGTGCTAGTGGTTTGGGTGGGATCGACGAGCAGTACTTC. Its protein product is CASGLGGIDEQYF.

This clonotype was counted between two and nine times. This chain links TRBV27 with TRBJ2-6, with D perhaps matching TRBD1 (6 bases). V was trimmed by 3 bases and J by 0 bases, leaving 15 bases between them. The germline V gene has CDR1 MNHEY and CDR2 SMNVEV (reference sequence). The CDR3 consists of 18 residues. The DNA of the CDR3 is TGTGCCAGCAGTTTTTGGGGACACTGGAGCTCTGGGGCCAACGTCCTGACTTTC. It encodes CASSFWGHWSSGANVLTF. The full variable domain, completed using reference TRBV27 and TRBJ2-6, is EAQVTQNPRYLITVTGKKLTVTCSQNMNHEYMSWYRQDPGLGLRQIYYSMNVEVTDKGDVPEGYKVSRKEKRNFPLILESPSPNQTSLYFCASSFWGHWSSGANVLTFGAGSRLTVL.

The V and J genes are TRBV5-1 and TRBJ2-1; 9 nucleotides agree with TRBD2. From germline, CDR1 is SGHRS and CDR2 YFSETQ. CDR3 size: 18 residues. The J segment lost 12 bases and the V segment lost 0 bases, leaving 19 bases of the junction unmatched. This CDR3 reads CASSLAPLAGTGTQVQFF. CDR3 coding DNA: TGCGCCAGCAGCTTGGCGCCCCTAGCGGGAACGGGTACACAGGTGCAGTTCTTC.

The chain recombines TRBV5-5 with TRBJ1-2; D possibly corresponds to TRBD1 (5 bases). In germline, CDR1 is SGHKS, CDR2 YYEKEE (reference sequence). The CDR3 is made up of 16 amino acids. Trimming shortened V by 4 bases and J by 3 bases, and 19 bases separated the two germline ends. Here the CDR3 reads CASSPLVGRVDYGYTF. The DNA of the CDR3 is TGTGCCAGCAGCCCGCTAGTGGGGCGCGTAGACTATGGCTACACCTTC.